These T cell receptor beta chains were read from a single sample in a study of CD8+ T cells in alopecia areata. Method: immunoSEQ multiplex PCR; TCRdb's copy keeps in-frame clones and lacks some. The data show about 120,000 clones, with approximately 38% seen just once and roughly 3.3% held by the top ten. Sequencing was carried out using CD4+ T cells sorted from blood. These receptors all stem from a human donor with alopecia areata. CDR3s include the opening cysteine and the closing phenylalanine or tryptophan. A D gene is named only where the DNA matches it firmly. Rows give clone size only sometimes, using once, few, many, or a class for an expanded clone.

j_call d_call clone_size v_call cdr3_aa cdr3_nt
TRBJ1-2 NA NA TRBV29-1 CSVARNGYTF TGCAGCGTTGCCAGGAATGGCTACACCTTC
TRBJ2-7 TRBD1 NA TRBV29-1 CSVSRQGAYEQYF TGCAGCGTTTCCCGCCAGGGGGCTTACGAGCAGTACTTC
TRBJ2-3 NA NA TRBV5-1 CASSLGQGDTQYF TGCGCCAGCAGCTTGGGACAAGGAGATACGCAGTATTTT
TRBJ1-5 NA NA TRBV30 CAWSTTGIRNQPQHF TGTGCCTGGAGTACAACAGGGATCCGGAATCAGCCCCAGCATTTT
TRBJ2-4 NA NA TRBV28 CASSSGTAIAKNIQYF TGTGCCAGCAGTTCCGGGACTGCGATAGCCAAAAACATTCAGTACTTC
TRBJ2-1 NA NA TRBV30 CALEGTEQFF TGTGCCTTGGAGGGGACTGAGCAGTTCTTC
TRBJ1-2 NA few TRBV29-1 CSTTEQTQNYGYTF TGCAGCACTACGGAACAGACCCAAAACTATGGCTACACCTTC
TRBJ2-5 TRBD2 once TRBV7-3 CASSSSGRGETQYF TGTGCCAGCAGCTCCAGCGGGAGAGGGGAGACCCAGTACTTC
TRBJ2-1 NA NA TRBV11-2 CASSLSAAYNEQFF TGTGCCAGCAGCCTCTCGGCGGCTTACAATGAGCAGTTCTTC
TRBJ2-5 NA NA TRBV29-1 CSVVGDIQETQYF TGCAGCGTTGTTGGAGACATCCAAGAGACCCAGTACTTC
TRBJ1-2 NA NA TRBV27 CASSWSVNYGYTF TGTGCCAGCAGTTGGTCGGTAAACTATGGCTACACCTTC
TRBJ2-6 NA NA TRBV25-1 CASTPRSGANVLTF TGTGCCAGCACCCCCCGCTCTGGGGCCAACGTCCTGACTTTC
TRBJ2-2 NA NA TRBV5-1 CASSIYAQGVLSTGELFF TGCGCCAGCAGCATTTACGCCCAAGGGGTTCTGAGCACCGGGGAGCTGTTTTTT
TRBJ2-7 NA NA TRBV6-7 CASSLVGGADEQYF TGTGCCAGCAGTCTTGTTGGGGGGGCGGACGAGCAGTACTTC
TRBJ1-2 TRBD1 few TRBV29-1 CSVDRGEDYGYTF TGCAGCGTTGACAGGGGGGAGGACTATGGCTACACCTTC
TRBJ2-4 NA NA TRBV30 CAWSAQTVKLAKNIQYF TGTGCCTGGAGTGCCCAGACAGTTAAACTAGCCAAAAACATTCAGTACTTC
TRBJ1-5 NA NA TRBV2 CASRRVSNQPQHF TGTGCCAGCAGGAGAGTTAGCAATCAGCCCCAGCATTTT
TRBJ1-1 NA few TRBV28 CASSLRHGLEAFF TGTGCCAGCAGTTTACGACACGGCCTTGAAGCTTTCTTT
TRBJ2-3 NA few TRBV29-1 CSVWAPLVFTTADTQYF TGCAGCGTTTGGGCACCACTAGTCTTCACGACGGCAGATACGCAGTATTTT
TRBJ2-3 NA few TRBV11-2 CASSLRVTSDTQYF TGTGCCAGCAGCTTAAGGGTTACGTCAGATACGCAGTATTTT
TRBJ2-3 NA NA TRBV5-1 CASSLARTATDTQYF TGCGCCAGCAGCTTGGCCAGGACGGCCACAGATACGCAGTATTTT
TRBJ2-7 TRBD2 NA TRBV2 CASSREVGHEQYF TGTGCCAGCAGCCGGGAGGTTGGGCACGAGCAGTACTTC
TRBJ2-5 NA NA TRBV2 CASSQPEETQYF TGTGCCAGCAGCCAACCCGAAGAGACCCAGTACTTC
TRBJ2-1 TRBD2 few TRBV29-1 CSAKSGRARNEQFF TGCAGCGCAAAAAGCGGGAGGGCCCGGAATGAGCAGTTCTTC
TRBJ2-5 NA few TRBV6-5 CASGPTKTQYF TGTGCCAGCGGCCCCACGAAGACCCAGTACTTC
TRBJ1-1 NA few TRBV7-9 CASSLGWAGGNTEAFF TGTGCCAGCAGCTTAGGTTGGGCAGGCGGGAACACTGAAGCTTTCTTT
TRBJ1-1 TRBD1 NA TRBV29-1 CSVRQGGTTEAFF TGCAGCGTTAGACAGGGAGGGACCACTGAAGCTTTCTTT
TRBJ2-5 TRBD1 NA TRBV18 CASTGQGQETQYF TGTGCCAGCACGGGACAGGGGCAAGAGACCCAGTACTTC
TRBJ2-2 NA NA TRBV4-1 CASRMTRGRNTGELFF TGCGCCAGCAGGATGACGAGGGGGAGGAACACCGGGGAGCTGTTTTTT
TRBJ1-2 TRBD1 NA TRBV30 CASSTGILTHYGYTF TGTGCCTCCTCGACAGGGATCCTAACGCACTATGGCTACACCTTC
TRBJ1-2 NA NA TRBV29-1 CSVVRIVANYGYTF TGCAGCGTTGTGAGAATCGTCGCTAACTATGGCTACACCTTC
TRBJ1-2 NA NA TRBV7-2 CASSLSTENYGYTF TGTGCCAGCAGCCTTTCTACGGAGAACTATGGCTACACCTTC
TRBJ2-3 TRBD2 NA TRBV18 CASSPPSQRGDTQYF TGTGCCAGCTCACCACCGAGCCAGCGGGGAGATACGCAGTATTTT
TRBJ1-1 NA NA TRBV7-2 CASSPQSVMNTEAFF TGTGCCAGCAGCCCACAGAGCGTCATGAACACTGAAGCTTTCTTT
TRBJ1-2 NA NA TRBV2 CASRAEGGSYGYTF TGTGCCAGCAGGGCGGAGGGAGGAAGCTATGGCTACACCTTC
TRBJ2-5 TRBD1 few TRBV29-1 CSVAKGALETQYF TGCAGCGTTGCCAAGGGGGCCTTAGAGACCCAGTACTTC
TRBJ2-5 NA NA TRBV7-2 CASSPKFGQETQYF TGTGCCAGCAGCCCTAAGTTTGGGCAAGAGACCCAGTACTTC
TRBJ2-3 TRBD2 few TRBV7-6 CASSSLLAGLTDTQYF TGTGCCAGCAGCTCGTTACTAGCGGGCCTCACAGATACGCAGTATTTT
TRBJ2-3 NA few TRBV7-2 CASSMRARDTDTQYF TGTGCCAGCAGCATGAGGGCAAGGGACACAGATACGCAGTATTTT
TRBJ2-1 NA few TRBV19 CASKTRSLF TGTGCCAGTAAGACTAGGAGTCTCTTC
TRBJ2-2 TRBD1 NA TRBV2 CASSDRVPGELFF TGTGCCAGCAGCGACAGGGTCCCCGGGGAGCTGTTTTTT
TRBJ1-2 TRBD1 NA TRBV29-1 CSVGTGEGYGYTF TGCAGCGTTGGGACAGGGGAAGGCTATGGCTACACCTTC
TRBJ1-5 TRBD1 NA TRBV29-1 CSVVTGGAGNQPQHF TGCAGCGTAGTTACAGGGGGCGCGGGCAATCAGCCCCAGCATTTT